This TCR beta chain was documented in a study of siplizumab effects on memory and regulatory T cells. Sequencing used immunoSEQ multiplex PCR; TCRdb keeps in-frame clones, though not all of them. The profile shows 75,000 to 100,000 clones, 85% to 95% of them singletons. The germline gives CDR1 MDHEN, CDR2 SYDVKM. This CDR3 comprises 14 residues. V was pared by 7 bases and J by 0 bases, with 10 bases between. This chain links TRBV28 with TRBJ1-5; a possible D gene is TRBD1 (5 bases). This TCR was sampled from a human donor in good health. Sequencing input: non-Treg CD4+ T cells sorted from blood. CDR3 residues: CASIYDSSNQPQHF. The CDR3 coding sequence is TGTGCCAGCATTTACGACAGTAGCAATCAGCCCCAGCATTTT.